Included here is one T cell receptor (beta chain) sequence, with context. CDR3 length: 16 amino acids. In germline, CDR1 is DFQATT, CDR2 SNEGSKA (reference sequence). The J segment lost 5 bases and the V segment lost 0 bases, leaving 5 bases of the junction unmatched. This specimen comes from a study of blood T cells in healthy people across ages. Primed by a sample-barcoded 5' primer and a J-beta primer mix, a second PCR proceeded for roughly 6 to 12 cycles. Using its own MiXCR run on the 5' RACE reads, TCRdb lists one record per CDR3 protein. The repertoire holds 700,000 to 900,000 distinct CDR3 sequences, with around 25% as singletons. The sample also formed part of further work on T cells of mothers and their children.

The genes are TRBV20-1 and TRBJ2-2; 11 bases are a match to TRBD2. The specimen sequenced was blood. The clonotype comes from a boy under 18 in good health. CDR3 residues: CSARDTSGGLTGELFF. DNA for the CDR3: TGCAGTGCTAGAGATACTAGCGGGGGTCTAACCGGGGAGCTGTTTTTT.